This entry lists 15 T cell receptor beta chains sequenced from one sample in a study of persistence of HIV-infected CD4 T cells. This nonspecific control used anti-CD3/anti-CD28 bead stimulation of CD4+ T cells. Responding CD4+ T cells were sorted by upregulation of both CD40 ligand and CD69. Their recognized antigens are unknown. Sequencing used immunoSEQ version 4 in survey mode. The protocol was immunoSEQ multiplex PCR, while the TCRdb copy is restricted to in-frame clones and leaves out a portion. Of around 40,000 clones listed, 89% are singletons. The sample consisted of CD4+ T cells sorted from PBMCs after roughly 18-hour stimulation, taken from a patient who received antiretroviral therapy. These receptors came from an adult man with HIV who was CMV-seropositive.

The chain recombines TRBV3-1 (or the pseudogene TRBV3-2) with TRBJ2-7; a weak D match, TRBD1 (6 bases). Trimming pared 4 bases from V and 4 bases from J, leaving 8 bases between. The germline V gene has CDR1 LGHDT and CDR2 YNNKEL (reference sequence). The CDR3 totals 12 residues. The CDR3 spells CASSPQGYEQYF. CDR3 nucleotide sequence: TGTGCCAGCAGCCCCCAGGGGTACGAGCAGTACTTC.

The J gene is TRBJ2-3, the V gene TRBV9, with a weak D call TRBD2 (7 bases). This CDR3 spans 15 amino acids. Germline lookup yields CDR1 SGDLS and CDR2 YYNGEE. Trimming pared 6 bases from V and 2 bases from J, leaving 16 bases between. The CDR3 DNA reads as TGTGCCAGCAACAGGGAGGGAGCCCCCACAGATACGCAGTATTTT. Its translation: CASNREGAPTDTQYF.

This chain uses TRBV9 with TRBJ1-1; D is undetermined. The CDR3 runs to 13 residues. Deletions cut 0 bases from V and 8 bases from J, with 11 bases between. The germline V gene encodes CDR1 SGDLS and CDR2 YYNGEE. The CDR3 is CASSVEPTAEAFF. The CDR3 DNA reads TGTGCCAGCAGCGTAGAGCCTACAGCAGAAGCTTTCTTT.

This chain connects TRBV4-1 to TRBJ1-1; no clear D. CDR1 and CDR2 (germline): MGHRA, YSYEKL. V lost 1 base and J 3 bases, leaving 12 bases between the germline ends. This CDR3 contains 15 residues. In DNA, the CDR3 is TGCGCCAGCAGCCAAGGTGGGGTAGCGGACACTGAAGCTTTCTTT. It codes for CASSQGGVADTEAFF.

The V gene is TRBV18, the J gene TRBJ1-1; weak D call: TRBD1 (5 bases). V lost 6 bases and J lost 8, with 13 bases in between. This CDR3 has 12 residues. CDR1 is KGHSH and CDR2 is LQKENI in the germline V gene. The CDR3 nucleotides are TGTGCCAGCTCGCCTCAAAACAGGGAAGCTTTCTTT. Translation gives CASSPQNREAFF.

CDR3 loop: CASSVGGTYEQYF. Written as DNA, the CDR3 is TGTGCCAGCAGCGTAGGGGGAACCTACGAGCAGTACTTC. V is TRBV7-3 and J is TRBJ2-7; maybe TRBD1 (6 bases). The ends were cut back, 5 bases at V and 2 bases at J, with 10 bases in the middle. The CDR3 totals 13 residues. CDR1 is SGHTA, CDR2 FQGTGA, per germline.

This chain joins TRBV19 and TRBJ2-3, with D perhaps matching TRBD1 (6 bases). Trimming took 10 bases from V and 2 from J, leaving 19 bases between them. CDR1 and CDR2 (germline): LNHDA, SQIVND (reference sequence). The CDR3 has 15 amino acids. CDR3 region: CATAAGTLPTDTQYF. The CDR3 DNA reads as TGTGCCACCGCCGCCGGGACATTACCCACAGATACGCAGTATTTT.

V is TRBV10-3 and J is TRBJ1-5; D unresolved. CDR3 length: 14 residues. Looked up from germline, CDR1 is ENHRY and CDR2 is SYGVKD. The V and J ends lost 4 bases and 0 bases respectively, with 7 bases between them. The CDR3 reads CAISAGDSNQPQHF. CDR3 nucleotides: TGTGCCATCAGTGCCGGAGATAGCAATCAGCCCCAGCATTTT.

This chain joins TRBV5-4 and TRBJ2-1, with D perhaps matching TRBD1 or TRBD2 (5 bases each). The V gene lost 4 bases and the J gene lost 2 bases, with 10 bases spanning the gap. This CDR3 has 14 residues. The germline CDR1 and CDR2 sequences are SGHNT and YYREEE (reference sequence). The CDR3 nucleotides are TGTGCCAGCAGCCTAGGGGACGCCTACAATGAGCAGTTCTTC. Protein sequence: CASSLGDAYNEQFF.

This chain uses TRBV15 with TRBJ1-3, with D uncertain. In germline, CDR1 is LNHNV, CDR2 YYDKDF (reference sequence). The V gene lost 0 bases and the J gene lost 0 bases, with 9 bases spanning the gap. The CDR3 consists of 16 residues. The CDR3 here is CATSRDRESSGNTIYF. CDR3 DNA: TGTGCCACCAGCAGAGATAGAGAGAGCTCTGGAAACACCATATATTTT. The full variable domain, completed using reference TRBV15 and TRBJ1-3, is DAMVIQNPRYQVTQFGKPVTLSCSQTLNHNVMYWYQQKSSQAPKLLFHYYDKDFNNEADTPDNFQSRRPNTSFCFLDIRSPGLGDTAMYLCATSRDRESSGNTIYFGEGSWLTVV.

This clone was detected only once. V gene TRBV29-1 combines with J gene TRBJ2-1, with 7 nucleotides matching TRBD2. Germline CDR1 and CDR2: SQVTM and ANQGSEA. This CDR3 spans 11 amino acids. Trimming at V came to 7 bases and at J to 7 bases, leaving 4 bases not matched to a gene. CDR3 sequence: CSGGRGNEQFF. Here the CDR3 DNA reads TGCAGCGGGGGGAGGGGAAATGAGCAGTTCTTC.

In its sample, this clone was seen once. The chain carries TRBV7-9 and TRBJ1-2, with D possibly TRBD1 on 6 matching bases. This CDR3 has 18 amino acids. V dropped 1 base and J dropped 4 bases, with 22 bases sitting between them. CDR1 and CDR2 (germline): SEHNR, FQNEAQ (reference sequence). CDR3 in DNA: TGTGCCAGCAGCTTAGGGTTACGGACAGACACCTTTATCTATGGCTACACCTTC. Protein: CASSLGLRTDTFIYGYTF.

This clone was observed a single time. The V and J genes are TRBV6-5 and TRBJ1-3; D is unclear. V was shortened by 2 bases and J by 2 bases, with 7 bases between the two germline ends. CDR3 length equals 14 residues. Germline loops: CDR1 MNHEY, CDR2 SVGAGI. The CDR3 DNA is TGTGCCAGCAGTTACGGAAGGGCTGGAAACACCATATATTTT. The encoded protein is CASSYGRAGNTIYF.

V usage is TRBV4-1 and J usage is TRBJ2-7, with TRBD1 as a possible D gene (6 bases). Germline V lookup: CDR1 MGHRA, CDR2 YSYEKL. V was shortened by 3 bases and J by 4 bases, with 16 bases between the two germline ends. The CDR3 runs to 15 residues. CDR3 protein: CASSQGPAGAYEQYF. The CDR3 region has the DNA TGCGCCAGCAGCCAGGGACCGGCAGGGGCGTACGAGCAGTACTTC.

The chain is built from TRBV19 and TRBJ1-5; 7 nucleotides agree with TRBD1. CDR3 length equals 16 residues. V shed 6 bases and J 0 bases; nucleotides not matched to a gene: 8. Germline V gene sequence: CDR1 LNHDA, CDR2 SQIVND (reference sequence). In DNA, the CDR3 is TGTGCCAGTAGCGAAGGGGGCCTCTATAGCAATCAGCCCCAGCATTTT. This gives the protein CASSEGGLYSNQPQHF.